The rows below give T cell receptor beta chains drawn from one sample of a study of tumor-infiltrating lymphocytes in primary liver carcinoma. MiXCR, run by TCRdb on the multiplex PCR reads, gives a single entry per CDR3 protein. The table shows 90,000 to 150,000 distinct CDR3 sequences, with nearly 70% occurring only once. Sample: tumor-adjacent normal liver tissue. The receptor source for this set is a woman aged 55-69 years with primary liver carcinoma and hepatitis B virus infection. Each CDR3 is given with its conserved first and last residue. The D gene is left open where the match is weak. Not every row has a clone size; where given, it reads once, few, many or a size class.

>-|-|TRBV12-3/TRBV12-4|TRBJ1-4
CVSSLPSGKLFF
>-|TRBD2|TRBV11-2|TRBJ2-1
CASSSGRHNEQLF
>-|-|TRBV10-2|TRBJ2-5
CASSESVITGPQETQYF
>-|-|TRBV12-3/TRBV12-4|TRBJ2-3
CADKRECGTDTLYF
>once|-|TRBV29-1|TRBJ2-7
CSIRKGYEQYF
>many|-|TRBV29-1|TRBJ2-3
CSVEDARGPDTQYF
>-|-|TRBV11-2|TRBJ2-1
CASSLGSNKQFF
>-|-|TRBV12-3/TRBV12-4|TRBJ2-7
CAGSSVGTGFFEQYF
>-|-|TRBV4-1|TRBJ1-5
CATSPQGYSNQPQHF
>-|-|TRBV6-1|TRBJ2-1
CASIRIGSLNERFF
>many|TRBD1|TRBV6-1|TRBJ2-5
CASSDPPGTGQETQYF
>-|-|TRBV18|TRBJ2-5
CASSPQETHYF
>-|-|TRBV18|TRBJ2-5
CASSPMNKEKETQYF
>-|-|TRBV6-6|TRBJ1-5
CASTDSGHQPMHF
>once|-|TRBV11-2|TRBJ2-5
CAGSEWHCETQYF
>many|TRBD2|TRBV4-1|TRBJ2-7
CASSRTSGAYEQYF
>-|TRBD2|TRBV7-2|TRBJ2-3
CASRLMGGPGDTQYF
>-|-|TRBV4-1|TRBJ2-4
CASSQVGSRMGAKNIQYF
>many|-|TRBV29-1|TRBJ2-1
CSVAPRGTYNEQFF
>-|-|TRBV11-2|TRBJ2-1
CASSLGWRNSEQFF
>many|-|TRBV29-1|TRBJ1-3
CSVAPGGGNTIYF
>few|TRBD1|TRBV11-2|TRBJ1-4
CASNSEGTGGWKLFF
>-|TRBD1|TRBV19|TRBJ1-5
CASSIPDRVAQPQHF
>many|TRBD2|TRBV28|TRBJ2-3
CASSPPPSAGGGTQYF
>once|-|TRBV12-3/TRBV12-4|TRBJ1-1
CARRRTENTEAFF
>-|-|TRBV11-1|TRBJ2-2
CASSSRPLQSGELFF
>-|TRBD2|TRBV5-4|TRBJ2-1
CVSSKGLVEGAYNEQFF
>-|-|TRBV11-2|TRBJ2-3
CPSNPWADTQYF
>-|-|TRBV6-2/TRBV6-3|TRBJ2-1
CASTVTANKEHFF
>-|-|TRBV19|TRBJ2-1
CASSMRQIHNEQFF
>-|-|TRBV11-2|TRBJ2-1
CASSLDPMAGGDEQFF
>-|-|TRBV7-9|TRBJ2-6
CASSVILGASGSGANVLTF
>-|TRBD1|TRBV12-3/TRBV12-4|TRBJ2-5
CAISLLGQGASLDF
>-|TRBD2|TRBV11-1|TRBJ2-1
CTSSSMYSGRSNEQFF
>-|-|TRBV11-2|TRBJ2-4
CVSSSTEGQNIQYF
>many|TRBD1|TRBV6-6|TRBJ1-1
CASKKTGRTEAFF